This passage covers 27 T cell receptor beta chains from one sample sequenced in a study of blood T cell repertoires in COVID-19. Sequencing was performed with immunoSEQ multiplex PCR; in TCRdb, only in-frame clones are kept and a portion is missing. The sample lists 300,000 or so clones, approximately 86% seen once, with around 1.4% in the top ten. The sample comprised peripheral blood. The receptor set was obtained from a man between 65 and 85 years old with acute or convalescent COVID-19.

The CDR3 nucleotides read TGTGCCACGCGTACCCTTAATCAGCCCCAGCATTTT. Amino acid sequence: CATRTLNQPQHF. This sequence joins TRBV6-5 and TRBJ1-5; unclear D gene. Trimming removed 10 bases from V and 4 bases from J, with 11 bases in between. The germline V gene has CDR1 MNHEY and CDR2 SVGAGI. This CDR3 has 12 residues.

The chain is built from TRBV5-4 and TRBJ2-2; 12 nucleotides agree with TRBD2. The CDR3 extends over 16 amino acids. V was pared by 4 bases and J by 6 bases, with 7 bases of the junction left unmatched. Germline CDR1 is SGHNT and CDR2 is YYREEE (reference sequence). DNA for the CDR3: TGTGCCAGCAGCCAGGGACTAGCGGGTTCGTCCGGGGAGCTGTTTTTT. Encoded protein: CASSQGLAGSSGELFF.

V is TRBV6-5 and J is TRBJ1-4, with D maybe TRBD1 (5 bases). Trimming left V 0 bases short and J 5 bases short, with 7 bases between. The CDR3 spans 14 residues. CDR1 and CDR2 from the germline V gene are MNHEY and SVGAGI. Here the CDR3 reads CASSYSQGNEKLFF. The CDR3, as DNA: TGTGCCAGCAGTTACTCGCAGGGAAATGAAAAACTGTTTTTT.

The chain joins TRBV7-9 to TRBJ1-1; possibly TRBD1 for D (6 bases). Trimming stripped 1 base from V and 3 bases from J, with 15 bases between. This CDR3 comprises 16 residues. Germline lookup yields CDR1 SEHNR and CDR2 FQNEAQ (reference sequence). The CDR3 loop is CASSLGSGGGHTEAFF. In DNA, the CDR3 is TGTGCCAGCAGCTTAGGATCTGGGGGCGGTCACACTGAAGCTTTCTTT.

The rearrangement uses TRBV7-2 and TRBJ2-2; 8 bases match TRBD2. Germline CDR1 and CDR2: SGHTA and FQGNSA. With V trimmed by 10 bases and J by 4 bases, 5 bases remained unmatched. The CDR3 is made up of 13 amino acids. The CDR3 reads CAKLAAATGELFF. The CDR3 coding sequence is TGTGCCAAACTAGCGGCCGCCACCGGGGAGCTGTTTTTT.

The DNA for the CDR3 is TGTGCCAGCAGTTACGGGACTAGCGGGGTGTATGAGCAGTTCTTC. As protein: CASSYGTSGVYEQFF. The chain employs TRBV6-5 and TRBJ2-1; 13 bases agree with TRBD2. V trimming: 2 bases; J trimming: 8 bases; junction bases outside the gene matches: 3. The CDR3 runs 15 residues. CDR1 and CDR2 from the germline V gene are MNHEY and SVGAGI.

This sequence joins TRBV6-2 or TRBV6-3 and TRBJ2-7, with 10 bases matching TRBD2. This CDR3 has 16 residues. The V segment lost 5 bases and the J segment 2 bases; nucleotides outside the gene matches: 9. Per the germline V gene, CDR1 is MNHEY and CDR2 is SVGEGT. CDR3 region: CASSRIWTSGTYEQYF. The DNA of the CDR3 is TGTGCCAGCAGTCGTATCTGGACTAGCGGAACCTACGAGCAGTACTTC.

CDR3 sequence (DNA): TGTGCCAGCAGTCGAGGACTAGCCGAGCAGTACTTC. Its protein product is CASSRGLAEQYF. The rearrangement joins TRBV2 to TRBJ2-7; 8 nucleotides align to TRBD2. CDR3 length: 12 amino acids. In germline, CDR1 is SNHLY, CDR2 FYNNEI. V gave up 5 bases and J gave up 6 bases; unmatched junction bases: 3.

CDR3 sequence (DNA): TGTGCCAGCAGCTCGTGGACAGGCAATAATTCACCCCTCCACTTT. Protein product: CASSSWTGNNSPLHF. The rearrangement joins TRBV5-5 to TRBJ1-6, with 7 nucleotides matching TRBD1. The CDR3 is made up of 15 amino acids. Unmatched junction bases numbered 5, after V lost 3 bases and J lost 5 bases. Germline CDR1 and CDR2: SGHKS and YYEKEE (reference sequence).

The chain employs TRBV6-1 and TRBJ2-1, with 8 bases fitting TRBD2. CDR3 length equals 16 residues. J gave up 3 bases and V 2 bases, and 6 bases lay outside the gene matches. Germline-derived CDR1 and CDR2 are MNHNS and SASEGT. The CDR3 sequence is CASSESGGALYNEQFF. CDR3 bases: TGTGCCAGCAGTGAATCCGGGGGGGCCCTCTACAATGAGCAGTTCTTC.

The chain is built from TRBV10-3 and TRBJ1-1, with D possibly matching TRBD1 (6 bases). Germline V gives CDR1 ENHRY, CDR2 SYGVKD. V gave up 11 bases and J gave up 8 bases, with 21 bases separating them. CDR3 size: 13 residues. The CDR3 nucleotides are TGTGCCGTACTAACGGCGGGGGCAGGGGAAGCTTTCTTT. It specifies CAVLTAGAGEAFF.

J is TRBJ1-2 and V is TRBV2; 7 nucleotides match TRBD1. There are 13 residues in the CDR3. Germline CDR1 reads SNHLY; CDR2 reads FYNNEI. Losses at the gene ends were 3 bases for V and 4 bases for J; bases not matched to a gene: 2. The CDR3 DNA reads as TGTGCCAGCAGTGATACAGGGGCCTATGGCTACACCTTC. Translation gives CASSDTGAYGYTF. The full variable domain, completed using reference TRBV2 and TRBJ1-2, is EPEVTQTPSHQVTQMGQEVILRCVPISNHLYFYWYRQILGQKVEFLVSFYNNEISEKSEIFDDQFSVERPDGSNFTLKIRSTKLEDSAMYFCASSDTGAYGYTFGSGTRLTVV.

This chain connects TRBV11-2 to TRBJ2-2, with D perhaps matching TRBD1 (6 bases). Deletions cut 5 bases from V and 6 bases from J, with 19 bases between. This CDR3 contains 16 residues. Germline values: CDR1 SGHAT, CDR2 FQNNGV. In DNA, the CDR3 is TGTGCCAGCAGCCGGGAATCAGGGGCCTTAGCCGGGGAGCTGTTTTTT. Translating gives CASSRESGALAGELFF. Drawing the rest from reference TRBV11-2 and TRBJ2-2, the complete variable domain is EAGVAQSPRYKIIEKRQSVAFWCNPISGHATLYWYQQILGQGPKLLIQFQNNGVVDDSQLPKDRFSAERLKGVDSTLKIQPAKLEDSAVYLCASSRESGALAGELFFGEGSRLTVL.

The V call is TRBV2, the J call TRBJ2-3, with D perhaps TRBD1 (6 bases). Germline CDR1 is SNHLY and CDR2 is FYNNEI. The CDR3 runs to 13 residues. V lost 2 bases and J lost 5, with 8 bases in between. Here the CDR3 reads CASSEQGRDTQYF. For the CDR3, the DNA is TGTGCCAGCAGTGAACAGGGGCGAGATACGCAGTATTTT.

The CDR3 DNA sequence: TGTGCCAGCAGCTTACTGGGCCCGAGGGACACTGAAGCTTTCTTT. Protein sequence: CASSLLGPRDTEAFF. This chain uses TRBV7-8 with TRBJ1-1; D is uncertain. The germline V and J ends were trimmed by 2 bases and 3 bases, with 13 bases remaining between them. The CDR3 sequence is 15 residues long. Germline CDR1 reads SGHVS; CDR2 reads FQNEAQ.

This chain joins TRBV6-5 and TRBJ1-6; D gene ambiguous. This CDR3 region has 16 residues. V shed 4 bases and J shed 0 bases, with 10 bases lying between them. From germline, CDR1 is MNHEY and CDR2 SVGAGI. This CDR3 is CASSSAKSSYNSPLHF. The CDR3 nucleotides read TGTGCCAGCAGTTCTGCGAAAAGCTCCTATAATTCACCCCTCCACTTT.

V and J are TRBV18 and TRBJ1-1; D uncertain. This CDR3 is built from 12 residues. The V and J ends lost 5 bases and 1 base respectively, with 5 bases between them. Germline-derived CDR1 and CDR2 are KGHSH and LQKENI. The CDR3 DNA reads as TGTGCCAGCTCAGGAGAGAACACTGAAGCTTTCTTT. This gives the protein CASSGENTEAFF.

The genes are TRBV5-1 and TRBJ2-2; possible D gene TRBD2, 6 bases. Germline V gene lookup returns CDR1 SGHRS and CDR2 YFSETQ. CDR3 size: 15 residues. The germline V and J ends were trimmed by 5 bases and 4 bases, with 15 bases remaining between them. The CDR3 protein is CASRLGGTGTGELFF. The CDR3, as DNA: TGCGCCAGCAGGCTCGGCGGGACGGGCACCGGGGAGCTGTTTTTT. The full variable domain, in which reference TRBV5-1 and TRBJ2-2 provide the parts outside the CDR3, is KAGVTQTPRYLIKTRGQQVTLSCSPISGHRSVSWYQQTPGQGLQFLFEYFSETQRNKGNFPGRFSGRQFSNSRSEMNVSTLELGDSALYLCASRLGGTGTGELFFGEGSRLTVL.

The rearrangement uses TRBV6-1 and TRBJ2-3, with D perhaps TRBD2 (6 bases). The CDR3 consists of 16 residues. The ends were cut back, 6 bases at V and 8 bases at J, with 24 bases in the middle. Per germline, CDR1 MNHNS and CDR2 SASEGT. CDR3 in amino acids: CASSESTSRSGLTQYF. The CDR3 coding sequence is TGTGCCAGCAGCGAATCAACTAGTAGGTCGGGACTTACGCAGTATTTT.

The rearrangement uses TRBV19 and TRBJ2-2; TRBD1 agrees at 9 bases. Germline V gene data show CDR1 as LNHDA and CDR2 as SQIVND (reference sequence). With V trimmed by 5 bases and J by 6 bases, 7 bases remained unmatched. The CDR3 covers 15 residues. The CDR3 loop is CASSLWTGDAGELFF. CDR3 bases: TGTGCCAGTAGTCTCTGGACAGGGGACGCCGGGGAGCTGTTTTTT.

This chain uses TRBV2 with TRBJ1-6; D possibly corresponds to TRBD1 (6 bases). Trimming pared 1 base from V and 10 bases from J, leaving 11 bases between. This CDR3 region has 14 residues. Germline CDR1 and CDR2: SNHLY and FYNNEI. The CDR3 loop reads CASSEGQAYSPLHF. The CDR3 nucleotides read TGTGCCAGCAGTGAAGGACAGGCTTACTCACCCCTCCACTTT. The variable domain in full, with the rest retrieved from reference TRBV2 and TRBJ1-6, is EPEVTQTPSHQVTQMGQEVILRCVPISNHLYFYWYRQILGQKVEFLVSFYNNEISEKSEIFDDQFSVERPDGSNFTLKIRSTKLEDSAMYFCASSEGQAYSPLHFGNGTRLTVT.

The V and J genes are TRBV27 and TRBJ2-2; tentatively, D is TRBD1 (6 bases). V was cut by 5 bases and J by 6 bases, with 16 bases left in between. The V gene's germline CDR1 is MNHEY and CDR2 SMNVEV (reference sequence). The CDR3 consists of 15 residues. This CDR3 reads CASSVTGWFAGELFF. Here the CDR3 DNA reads TGTGCCAGCAGTGTCACAGGGTGGTTCGCCGGGGAGCTGTTTTTT.

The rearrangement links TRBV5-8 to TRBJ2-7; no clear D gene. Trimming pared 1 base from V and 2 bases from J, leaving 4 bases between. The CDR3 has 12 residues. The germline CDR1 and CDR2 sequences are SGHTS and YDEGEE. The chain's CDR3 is CASSLSAYEQYF. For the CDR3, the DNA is TGTGCCAGCAGCTTGTCTGCCTACGAGCAGTACTTC.

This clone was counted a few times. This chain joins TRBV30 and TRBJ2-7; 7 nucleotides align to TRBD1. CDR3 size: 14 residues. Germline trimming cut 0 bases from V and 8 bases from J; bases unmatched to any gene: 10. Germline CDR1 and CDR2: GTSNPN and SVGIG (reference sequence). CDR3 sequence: CAWSVLGGNDKQYF. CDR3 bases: TGTGCCTGGAGTGTGTTAGGGGGCAATGACAAGCAGTACTTC.

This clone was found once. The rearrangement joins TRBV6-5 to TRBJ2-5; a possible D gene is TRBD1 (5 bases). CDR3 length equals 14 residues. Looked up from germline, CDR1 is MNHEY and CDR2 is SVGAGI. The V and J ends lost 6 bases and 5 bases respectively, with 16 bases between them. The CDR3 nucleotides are TGTGCCAGCAGCTCTCCTGGGGCGGTTGAGACCCAGTACTTC. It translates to CASSSPGAVETQYF.

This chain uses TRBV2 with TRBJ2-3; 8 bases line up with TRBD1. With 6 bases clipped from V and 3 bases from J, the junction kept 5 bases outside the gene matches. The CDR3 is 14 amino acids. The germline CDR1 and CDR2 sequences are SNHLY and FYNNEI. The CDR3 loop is CASRAGQVTDTQYF. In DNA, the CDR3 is TGTGCCAGCAGGGCGGGACAGGTAACAGATACGCAGTATTTT.

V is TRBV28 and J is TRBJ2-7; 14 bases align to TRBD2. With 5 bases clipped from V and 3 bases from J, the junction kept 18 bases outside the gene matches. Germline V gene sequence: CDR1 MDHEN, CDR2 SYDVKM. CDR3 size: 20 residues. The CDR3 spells CASSGQGSLTGLAGGYEQYF. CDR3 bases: TGTGCCAGCAGTGGACAGGGATCCCTCACTGGACTAGCGGGAGGCTACGAGCAGTACTTC.